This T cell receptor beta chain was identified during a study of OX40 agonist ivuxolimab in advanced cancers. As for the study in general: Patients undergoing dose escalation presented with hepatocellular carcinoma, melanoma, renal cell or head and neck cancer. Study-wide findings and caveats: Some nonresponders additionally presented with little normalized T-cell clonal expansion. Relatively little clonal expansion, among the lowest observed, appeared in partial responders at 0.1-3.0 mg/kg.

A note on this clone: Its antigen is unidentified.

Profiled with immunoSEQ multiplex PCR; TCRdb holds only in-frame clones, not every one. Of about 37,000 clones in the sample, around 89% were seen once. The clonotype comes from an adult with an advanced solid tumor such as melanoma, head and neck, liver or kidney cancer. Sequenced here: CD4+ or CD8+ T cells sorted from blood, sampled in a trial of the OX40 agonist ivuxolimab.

The CDR3 region is CASSYAGTGPNTGELFF. In DNA form, the CDR3 reads TGTGCCAGCAGCTACGCCGGGACAGGGCCGAACACCGGGGAGCTGTTTTTT. The chain carries TRBV7-2 and TRBJ2-2, with 9 bases aligning to TRBD1. The CDR3 runs to 17 residues. Germline-derived CDR1 and CDR2 are SGHTA and FQGNSA. Germline trimming cut 4 bases from V and 0 bases from J; bases unmatched to any gene: 6.